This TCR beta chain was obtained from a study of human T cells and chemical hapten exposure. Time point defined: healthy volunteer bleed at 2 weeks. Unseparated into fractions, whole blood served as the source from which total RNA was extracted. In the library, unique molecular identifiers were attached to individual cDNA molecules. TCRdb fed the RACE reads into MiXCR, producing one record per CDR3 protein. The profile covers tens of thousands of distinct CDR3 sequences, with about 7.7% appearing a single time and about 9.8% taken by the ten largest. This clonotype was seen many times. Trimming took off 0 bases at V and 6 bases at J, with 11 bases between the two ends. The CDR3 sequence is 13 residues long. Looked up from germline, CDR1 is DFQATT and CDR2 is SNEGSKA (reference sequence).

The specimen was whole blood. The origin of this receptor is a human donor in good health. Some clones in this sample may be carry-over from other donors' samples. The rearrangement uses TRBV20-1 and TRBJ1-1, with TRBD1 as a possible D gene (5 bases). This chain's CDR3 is CSARDGTGAEAFF. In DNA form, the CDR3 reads TGCAGTGCTAGAGATGGGACCGGGGCTGAAGCTTTCTTT.